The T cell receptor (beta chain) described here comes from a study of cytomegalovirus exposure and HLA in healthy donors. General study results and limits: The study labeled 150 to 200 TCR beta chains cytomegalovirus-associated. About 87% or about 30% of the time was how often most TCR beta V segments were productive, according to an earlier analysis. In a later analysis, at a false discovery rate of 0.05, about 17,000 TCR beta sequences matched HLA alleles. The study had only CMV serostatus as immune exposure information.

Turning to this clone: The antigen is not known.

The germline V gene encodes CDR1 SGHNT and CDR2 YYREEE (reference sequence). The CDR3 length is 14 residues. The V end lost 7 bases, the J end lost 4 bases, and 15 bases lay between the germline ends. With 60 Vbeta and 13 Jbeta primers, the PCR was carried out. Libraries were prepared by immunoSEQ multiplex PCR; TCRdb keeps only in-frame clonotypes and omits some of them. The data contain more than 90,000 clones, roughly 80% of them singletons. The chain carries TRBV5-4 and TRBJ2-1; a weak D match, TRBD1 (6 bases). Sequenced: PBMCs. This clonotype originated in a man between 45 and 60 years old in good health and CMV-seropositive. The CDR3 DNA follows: TGTGCCAGCCAACCACAGGGTGTGTACAATGAGCAGTTCTTC. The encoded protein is CASQPQGVYNEQFF.